A few counts support the clone carrying this T cell receptor beta chain. This record comes from a study of blood T cells in healthy people across ages. Study-wide context: Template-switching capture recovered about one barcoded beta molecule per two T cells.

The V end was cut by 2 bases, the J end by 5 bases, with 11 bases between. Germline assignment: CDR1 DFQATT and CDR2 SNEGSKA (reference sequence). CDR3 length equals 13 residues. Through a sample-barcoded 5' primer and a J-beta primer mix, a second PCR was run for roughly 7 to 12 cycles. Each TCR beta cDNA got a 12-nucleotide random molecular identifier. TCRdb ran MiXCR on the 5' RACE reads and lists one entry per CDR3 protein. The data contain about 1,000,000 distinct CDR3 sequences, 35% to 50% of them singletons. What was sequenced was blood. The chain joins TRBV20-1 to TRBJ2-3, with D hard to call. The sequence was obtained from a woman aged 55-75 years in good health. The CDR3, as DNA: TGCAGTGCTAGAATCCCCCGACGAGATACGCAGTATTTT. Amino acid sequence: CSARIPRRDTQYF.